What follows are 14 T cell receptor beta chains derived from one specimen sequenced in a study of cytomegalovirus exposure and HLA in healthy donors. Primers for the PCR totalled 60 Vbeta and 13 Jbeta. TCRdb keeps only in-frame clones here, not all; method: immunoSEQ multiplex PCR. The data contain about 190,000 clones, roughly four fifths of them singletons. Source material: PBMCs. These receptors came from a woman in her late teens or twenties in good health and CMV-seronegative.

CDR3 residues: CASSVVGTGAEAFF. DNA of the CDR3: TGTGCCAGCAGCGTAGTGGGTACTGGAGCTGAAGCTTTCTTT. The chain recombines TRBV9 with TRBJ1-1; D gene ambiguous. Germline V lookup: CDR1 SGDLS, CDR2 YYNGEE. The length of the CDR3 is 14 residues. Trimming removed 0 bases at V and 6 bases at J, with 12 bases between.

The V call is TRBV9, the J call TRBJ2-1; tentatively, D is TRBD2 (6 bases). The CDR3 contains 16 residues. Trimming pared 2 bases from V and 4 bases from J, leaving 16 bases between. Germline assignment: CDR1 SGDLS and CDR2 YYNGEE. The CDR3 coding sequence is TGTGCCAGCAGCGTCGAATTCCTAGCGCAATACAATGAGCAGTTCTTC. This gives the protein CASSVEFLAQYNEQFF. Full variable domain (rest looked up from reference TRBV9 and TRBJ2-1): DSGVTQTPKHLITATGQRVTLRCSPRSGDLSVYWYQQSLDQGLQFLIQYYNGEERAKGNILERFSAQQFPDLHSELNLSSLELGDSALYFCASSVEFLAQYNEQFFGPGTRLTVL.

A single count supports this clone. The chain joins TRBV6-6 to TRBJ2-7, with 11 bases matching TRBD1. Germline lookup yields CDR1 MNHNY and CDR2 SVGAGI (reference sequence). With 2 bases clipped from V and 3 bases from J, the junction kept 3 bases outside the gene matches. This CDR3 region has 15 residues. The chain's CDR3 is CASSYPGTGGYEQYF. The CDR3 DNA reads as TGTGCCAGCAGTTACCCGGGGACAGGGGGCTACGAGCAGTACTTC.

The chain is built from TRBV18 and TRBJ1-1, with D possibly TRBD1 on 6 matching bases. The CDR3 runs to 14 residues. The V end was cut by 2 bases, the J end by 5 bases, with 12 bases between. Germline CDR1 is KGHSH and CDR2 is LQKENI. The CDR3 sequence is CASSPNEGETEAFF. CDR3 nucleotide sequence: TGTGCCAGCTCACCAAATGAGGGGGAAACTGAAGCTTTCTTT.

V and J are TRBV2 and TRBJ2-2; TRBD1 matches 12 bases. The CDR3 contains 15 residues. V was pared by 6 bases and J by 7 bases, with 6 bases of the junction left unmatched. Germline V gene lookup returns CDR1 SNHLY and CDR2 FYNNEI. This chain's CDR3 is CASSLGTGGIGELFF. The CDR3 DNA reads TGTGCCAGCAGCCTCGGGACAGGGGGCATCGGGGAGCTGTTTTTT.

V and J are TRBV6-1 and TRBJ2-7; 12 nucleotides agree with TRBD1. This CDR3 is built from 15 residues. The V gene's germline CDR1 is MNHNS and CDR2 SASEGT. V dropped 5 bases and J dropped 3; count of bases not matched to a gene: 5. The CDR3 reads CASSSRDRGRYEQYF. CDR3 in DNA: TGTGCCAGCAGTTCAAGGGACAGGGGGCGCTACGAGCAGTACTTC.

This chain connects TRBV14 to TRBJ1-1, with 9 bases that match TRBD1. The V gene end was trimmed by 8 bases and the J gene end by 4 bases; junction bases not matched to a gene: 11. The CDR3 sequence is 15 residues long. Germline V gene sequence: CDR1 SGHDN, CDR2 FVKESK. The CDR3 DNA follows: TGTGCCAGCGGAAAACAGGGGGCCGGGAGCACTGAAGCTTTCTTT. As protein: CASGKQGAGSTEAFF.

This clone was observed a few times. The J gene is TRBJ2-7, the V gene TRBV6-5, with 9 bases fitting TRBD1. CDR3 length equals 14 residues. V was pared by 7 bases and J by 3 bases, with 7 bases of the junction left unmatched. In germline, CDR1 is MNHEY, CDR2 SVGAGI. The CDR3 coding sequence is TGTGCCAGCACTCGGGGGACAGGGCTCTACGAGCAGTACTTC. Encoded protein: CASTRGTGLYEQYF.

Only one count was recorded for this clone. DNA for the CDR3: TGTGCCAGTAGCCCCGGAGGGAACTACGAGCAGTACTTC. It specifies CASSPGGNYEQYF. The V call is TRBV19, the J call TRBJ2-7; the D gene is possibly TRBD2 (6 bases). The CDR3 runs 13 residues. Germline V gene data show CDR1 as LNHDA and CDR2 as SQIVND (reference sequence). The V end lost 6 bases, the J end lost 3 bases, and 12 bases lay between the germline ends. Based on the CDR3 plus reference TRBV19 and TRBJ2-7, the full variable domain is DGGITQSPKYLFRKEGQNVTLSCEQNLNHDAMYWYRQDPGQGLRLIYYSQIVNDFQKGDIAEGYSVSREKKESFPLTVTSAQKNPTAFYLCASSPGGNYEQYFGPGTRLTVT.

This rearrangement joins TRBV4-2 to TRBJ2-7; 14 nucleotides line up with TRBD2. In germline, CDR1 is LGHNA, CDR2 YNFKEQ. The ends lost 4 bases at V and 7 bases at J; junction bases unmatched: 6. This CDR3 has 15 residues. The CDR3 DNA is TGTGCCAGCAGCCGAGAGGGACTAGCGGGAGTAGAGCAGTACTTC. Residues: CASSREGLAGVEQYF.

This sequence joins TRBV6-7 and TRBJ2-1, with D perhaps matching TRBD2 (6 bases). TRBV6-7 is annotated as an ORF whose role is uncertain. V gave up 3 bases and J gave up 4 bases, with 22 bases separating them. There are 18 residues in the CDR3. The CDR3 here is CASSYATRPRRGYNEQFF. In DNA form, the CDR3 reads TGTGCCAGCAGTTATGCGACTAGGCCGCGGAGGGGATACAATGAGCAGTTCTTC.

The rearrangement joins TRBV6-1 to TRBJ1-5; TRBD1 aligns across 9 bases. CDR3 size: 13 residues. Germline CDR1 MNHNS, CDR2 SASEGT. V trimming: 11 bases; J trimming: 6 bases; junction bases outside the gene matches: 8. CDR3 coding DNA: TGTGCCGGACGGACAGGGGTCGGTCAGCCCCAGCATTTT. Translating it yields CAGRTGVGQPQHF.

This clone was picked up a small number of times. V gene TRBV19 combines with J gene TRBJ1-5; possibly TRBD1 for D (5 bases). This CDR3 contains 13 residues. Looked up from germline, CDR1 is LNHDA and CDR2 is SQIVND (reference sequence). V was pared by 9 bases and J by 3 bases, with 12 bases between. CDR3 protein: CASLQAFNQPQHF. CDR3 DNA sequence: TGTGCCAGCTTACAGGCGTTCAATCAGCCCCAGCATTTT.

Comments on this clone: The junction and the germline gene differ at one end; a read error may be behind it. This chain connects TRBV7-3 to TRBJ2-3, with 8 bases identical to TRBD1. CDR1 and CDR2 from the germline V gene are SGHTA and FQGTGA. CDR3 length: 12 residues. The CDR3 DNA reads TGTGCCAGCAGCGGCATCAGGGGGCCTAGTGAATTT. It encodes CASSGIRGPSEF. Together with reference TRBV7-3 and TRBJ2-3, the CDR3 gives the full variable domain: GAGVSQTPSNKVTEKGKYVELRCDPISGHTALYWYRQSLGQGPEFLIYFQGTGAADDSGLPNDRFFAVRPEGSVSTLKIQRTERGDSAVYLCASSGIRGPSEFGPGTRLTVL.